Shown below are 27 T cell receptor beta chains from a single sample sequenced in a study of T cells in Graves' hyperthyroidism and ophthalmopathy. It was RNA transcripts that yielded the amplified TCR beta CDR3 regions. The TCR CDR3 first-round RT-PCR relied on the HTBI primer set. TCRdb recomputed calls from the multiplex PCR reads with MiXCR, one row per CDR3 protein. The profile shows 450,000 to 500,000 distinct CDR3 sequences, around a fifth of them singletons. Sequences were obtained from blood. These TCRs come from a woman between 65 and 79 years old with Graves' ophthalmopathy.

The chain recombines TRBV10-3 with TRBJ2-4; either TRBD1 or TRBD2 may fit D (5 bases each). Germline V gene data show CDR1 as ENHRY and CDR2 as SYGVKD. V was shortened by 0 bases and J by 8 bases, with 11 bases between the two germline ends. The CDR3 totals 14 residues. The CDR3, as DNA: TGTGCCATCAGTGAGTCGAGGGGCAGGGACATTCAGTACTTC. Translation: CAISESRGRDIQYF.

The chain joins TRBV3-1 to TRBJ2-7; no clear D gene. The CDR3 covers 15 residues. Germline CDR1 is LGHDT and CDR2 is YNNKEL (reference sequence). The V end was cut by 0 bases, the J end by 2 bases, with 11 bases between. CDR3 nucleotide sequence: TGTGCCAGCAGCCAAGATTCCGTGGGCCCCTACGAGCAGTACTTC. It specifies CASSQDSVGPYEQYF.

This clonotype was counted ten times or more. The chain uses TRBV12-3 or TRBV12-4 and TRBJ1-5, with TRBD1 matching over 8 bases. The CDR3 has 14 residues. The junction had 1 base not matched to a gene; V was cut back by 1 base and J by 5 bases. This CDR3 is CASSLGTGYQPQHF. CDR3 sequence (DNA): TGTGCCAGCAGTTTAGGGACAGGGTATCAGCCCCAGCATTTT.

V gene TRBV6-9 combines with J gene TRBJ1-4; D is uncertain. The CDR3 runs 14 residues. Looked up from germline, CDR1 is MNHGY and CDR2 is SVAAGI. V was trimmed by 3 bases and J by 7 bases, leaving 12 bases between them. CDR3 DNA sequence: TGTGCCAGCAGTTACGGGGTTTGGGGTGAAAAACTGTTTTTT. Its translation is CASSYGVWGEKLFF.

This clonotype was seen ten or more times. V and J are TRBV3-1 and TRBJ1-1; 7 nucleotides agree with TRBD1. This CDR3 contains 16 residues. Unmatched junction bases numbered 7, after V lost 0 bases and J lost 3 bases. The V gene's germline CDR1 is LGHDT and CDR2 YNNKEL (reference sequence). DNA of the CDR3: TGTGCCAGCAGCCAAGAAACAGGGGTAGGGGACACTGAAGCTTTCTTT. Translating gives CASSQETGVGDTEAFF.

This clonotype was seen repeatedly, ten times or more. This chain joins TRBV7-3 and TRBJ2-7, with TRBD2 matching over 11 bases. Germline lookup yields CDR1 SGHTA and CDR2 FQGTGA. The trim removed 0 bases at V and 3 bases at J, leaving 10 bases unmatched. The CDR3 consists of 18 residues. CDR3 loop: CASSLTGTSGGNFYEQYF. The CDR3 nucleotides read TGTGCCAGCAGCTTAACTGGGACTAGCGGAGGCAACTTCTACGAGCAGTACTTC.

This clonotype was seen more than once but under ten times. The V gene is TRBV7-8, the J gene TRBJ1-4; 7 nucleotides agree with TRBD1. Trimming removed 5 bases from V and 6 bases from J; junction bases left unmatched: 9. Germline CDR1 reads SGHVS; CDR2 reads FQNEAQ. The CDR3 sequence is 15 residues long. The CDR3 here is CASSTRQGGHEKLFF. CDR3 nucleotides: TGTGCCAGCAGCACGCGACAGGGAGGACATGAAAAACTGTTTTTT.

This clonotype was observed once. The chain has TRBV5-1 and TRBJ2-1, with 13 nucleotides matching TRBD2. J was trimmed by 7 bases and V by 4 bases; bases with no gene match: 5. The germline gives CDR1 SGHRS, CDR2 YFSETQ. CDR3 length: 15 amino acids. The CDR3 region is CASSQGTSGINEQFF. CDR3 in DNA: TGCGCCAGCAGCCAAGGGACTAGCGGGATAAATGAGCAGTTCTTC.

Only a few counts were recorded for this clonotype. The chain has TRBV12-3 or TRBV12-4 and TRBJ1-1, with a tentative D call TRBD1 (6 bases). V was pared by 5 bases and J by 0 bases, with 10 bases between. The CDR3 extends over 14 amino acids. CDR3 amino acids: CASSRQVLNTEAFF. The DNA for the CDR3 is TGTGCCAGCAGTCGACAGGTTTTGAACACTGAAGCTTTCTTT.

V is TRBV7-2 and J is TRBJ2-1; D ambiguous. The CDR3 consists of 13 residues. V was clipped by 0 bases and J by 9 bases, with 9 bases between them. Germline lookup yields CDR1 SGHTA and CDR2 FQGNSA. The CDR3: CASSLAYRVEQFF. In DNA, the CDR3 is TGTGCCAGCAGCTTAGCGTACCGGGTTGAGCAGTTCTTC.

About this clonotype: A read error may be the cause here, since a much bigger clone is one base away. The J gene is TRBJ1-1, the V gene TRBV28, with D uncertain. Germline V CDR1 and CDR2: MDHEN, SYDVKM. The CDR3 contains 12 residues. Here the CDR3 DNA reads TGTACCAGCAGGATGTCTGGGGCTGAAGCTTTCTTT. Translating gives CTSRMSGAEAFF.

This clonotype has more than one count but fewer than ten. This chain links TRBV2 with TRBJ2-4; no firm D call. CDR3 length: 14 amino acids. Looked up from germline, CDR1 is SNHLY and CDR2 is FYNNEI. V was trimmed by 2 bases and J by 12 bases, leaving 17 bases between them. CDR3 nucleotides: TGTGCCAGCAGTGAAAGTGTAGGGCCGTCCAGTCAGTACTTC. Residues: CASSESVGPSSQYF.

This clonotype showed up many times. The chain joins TRBV7-9 to TRBJ2-5; 11 nucleotides agree with TRBD2. Germline CDR1 and CDR2: SEHNR and FQNEAQ (reference sequence). V was clipped by 6 bases and J by 4 bases; unmatched bases: 4. The length of the CDR3 is 14 residues. CDR3 sequence (DNA): TGTGCCAGCAGTCTTGGACTAGCGGGAGAGACCCAGTACTTC. This sequence encodes CASSLGLAGETQYF.

This clonotype was observed at least ten times. The gene calls are TRBV12-3 or TRBV12-4 and TRBJ2-7; D unresolved. V gave up 0 bases and J gave up 3 bases, with 9 bases separating them. The CDR3 is 14 amino acids. Here the CDR3 reads CASSLALHDYEQYF. CDR3 bases: TGTGCCAGCAGTTTAGCGCTCCACGACTACGAGCAGTACTTC.

The chain uses TRBV7-9 and TRBJ1-2; 7 positions match TRBD1. CDR3 length: 17 residues. Per germline, CDR1 SEHNR and CDR2 FQNEAQ (reference sequence). Unmatched junction bases numbered 11, after V lost 3 bases and J lost 1 base. As DNA, the CDR3 is TGTGCCAGCAGCTTGGGCCCGCAGGGGGTTGGTAACTATGGCTACACCTTC. This translates into CASSLGPQGVGNYGYTF.

The chain's CDR3 is CASSSHQGALGHGYTF. CDR3 in DNA: TGTGCCAGCAGTTCCCATCAGGGGGCCCTGGGCCATGGCTACACCTTC. The rearrangement links TRBV28 to TRBJ1-2; TRBD1 agrees at 8 bases. The V gene end was trimmed by 4 bases and the J gene end by 6 bases; junction bases not matched to a gene: 13. The germline gives CDR1 MDHEN, CDR2 SYDVKM. This CDR3 is 16 amino acids long.

Regarding this clonotype: The junction and the germline gene differ at one end; a read error may be behind it. The CDR3 sequence: CAPSDSTGKQHF. CDR3 DNA: TGTGCCCCCAGTGATTCTACCGGGAAGCAGCACTTC. The chain joins TRBV24-1 to TRBJ2-7; D is possibly TRBD2 (5 bases). The CDR3 has 12 residues. The germline gives CDR1 KGHDR, CDR2 SFDVKD.

This clonotype was counted between two and nine times. This rearrangement joins TRBV29-1 to TRBJ1-2; D unresolved. The CDR3 covers 11 residues. V was cut by 5 bases and J by 3 bases, with 7 bases left in between. In germline, CDR1 is SQVTM, CDR2 ANQGSEA. The CDR3 here is CSVSHDYGYTF. In DNA, the CDR3 is TGCAGCGTTTCCCACGACTATGGCTACACCTTC.

The chain has TRBV30 and TRBJ2-1; D is unclear. V lost 2 bases to trimming and J lost 3 bases, with 8 bases between them. CDR1 GTSNPN and CDR2 SVGIG come from the germline V gene (reference sequence). This CDR3 comprises 13 residues. Here the CDR3 reads CAWSRALYNEQFF. The CDR3 bases are TGTGCCTGGAGTCGGGCCCTCTACAATGAGCAGTTCTTC. The full variable domain, its missing parts supplied by reference TRBV30 and TRBJ2-1, is SQTIHQWPATLVQPVGSPLSLECTVEGTSNPNLYWYRQAAGRGLQLLFYSVGIGQISSEVPQNLSASRPQDRQFILSSKKLLLSDSGFYLCAWSRALYNEQFFGPGTRLTVL.

This clonotype has ten or more counts. The chain carries TRBV2 and TRBJ2-1, with TRBD1 matching 12 bases. The trim removed 8 bases at V and 7 bases at J, leaving 12 bases unmatched. The CDR3 runs to 16 residues. Germline-derived CDR1 and CDR2 are SNHLY and FYNNEI. The CDR3 spells CASSPGTGGRWNEQFF. CDR3 bases: TGTGCCAGCTCCCCCGGGACAGGGGGCCGGTGGAATGAGCAGTTCTTC. The whole variable domain, filled in from reference TRBV2 and TRBJ2-1, reads EPEVTQTPSHQVTQMGQEVILRCVPISNHLYFYWYRQILGQKVEFLVSFYNNEISEKSEIFDDQFSVERPDGSNFTLKIRSTKLEDSAMYFCASSPGTGGRWNEQFFGPGTRLTVL.

The chain is built from TRBV19 and TRBJ1-2, with a possible D match to TRBD1 (5 bases). This CDR3 comprises 13 residues. V lost 5 bases and J lost 0, with 7 bases in between. Germline loops: CDR1 LNHDA, CDR2 SQIVND (reference sequence). In DNA form, the CDR3 reads TGTGCCAGTAGTGTGACAGCTAACTATGGCTACACCTTC. This translates into CASSVTANYGYTF.

Points on this clonotype: Since a much larger clone is just one base distant, this may be a read error. J is TRBJ1-1 and V is TRBV2; TRBD1 matches 8 bases. V was pared by 8 bases and J by 5 bases, with 10 bases of the junction left unmatched. Per the germline V gene, CDR1 is SNHLY and CDR2 is FYNNEI. This CDR3 spans 14 amino acids. The CDR3 loop is CASLPPDRVTEAFF. In DNA, the CDR3 is TGTGCCAGCCTCCCGCCGGACAGGGTGACTGAAGCTTTCTTT.

V gene TRBV5-1 combines with J gene TRBJ1-4, with D possibly matching TRBD1 (5 bases). CDR1 and CDR2 (germline): SGHRS, YFSETQ. The V end lost 4 bases, the J end lost 7 bases, and 11 bases lay between the germline ends. The CDR3 contains 13 residues. The CDR3 protein is CASSVAGGEKLFF. CDR3 in DNA: TGCGCCAGCAGCGTGGCGGGGGGTGAAAAACTGTTTTTT.

This clonotype was counted many times. This chain links TRBV6-2 or TRBV6-3 with TRBJ1-1, with a weak D call TRBD1 (5 bases). Trimming cost V 0 bases and J 3 bases, with 11 bases left between them. The CDR3 spans 15 residues. CDR1 and CDR2 (germline): MNHEY, SVGEGT. The DNA for the CDR3 is TGTGCCAGCAGTTACTCTCGCCGGGGGGACACTGAAGCTTTCTTT. This codes for CASSYSRRGDTEAFF.

This clonotype was counted many times. This chain uses TRBV6-1 with TRBJ1-2; TRBD1 is a possible D gene (5 bases). Germline V gene sequence: CDR1 MNHNS, CDR2 SASEGT. The CDR3 extends over 14 amino acids. V was trimmed by 2 bases and J by 3 bases, leaving 10 bases between them. Here the CDR3 DNA reads TGTGCCAGCAGTGAAAAAGGGGTTCACTATGGCTACACCTTC. This gives the protein CASSEKGVHYGYTF.

V is TRBV30 and J is TRBJ1-4, with D unresolved. Germline V CDR1 and CDR2: GTSNPN, SVGIG (reference sequence). This CDR3 has 16 residues. Deletions cut 2 bases from V and 0 bases from J, with 13 bases between. CDR3 region: CAWSLTSGSTNEKLFF. The CDR3 coding sequence is TGTGCCTGGAGTTTAACTTCGGGGTCAACTAATGAAAAACTGTTTTTT.

This clonotype was observed a handful of times. The CDR3 ends on some other residue instead of the conserved phenylalanine or tryptophan, so this is likely a read error. This chain links TRBV28 with TRBJ2-5; TRBD1 matches 7 bases. CDR3 length: 14 residues. The trim removed 3 bases at V and 5 bases at J, leaving 6 bases unmatched. CDR1 MDHEN and CDR2 SYDVKM come from the germline V gene. The CDR3 loop is CASSLSGGGETQYL. The CDR3 region has the DNA TGTGCCAGCAGTTTGTCAGGGGGTGGCGAGACCCAGTACCTC.